Here is one T cell receptor (beta chain) with its context. Per the original data handling: Estimated nucleated cell counts came from reference gene primer amplification. Assay used: immunoSEQ multiplex PCR; TCRdb lists only in-frame clones, some missing. V and J calls plus clone size are reproduced from that table; the DNA served to infer D and trimming. In the table there are roughly 120,000 clones, roughly 90% of which are singletons. The record originates from a study of blood T cell repertoires in COVID-19. Across the study: Samples taken during acute and convalescent COVID-19 were collected in the United States, Italy and Spain. The cDNA or gDNA used as material had been derived from T cells, B-cell-depleted T cells, or PBMCs.

The CDR3 contains 14 residues. Trimming cost V 5 bases and J 0 bases, with 8 bases left between them. Germline CDR1 is MNHEY and CDR2 is SMNVEV (reference sequence). The sample was peripheral blood. V is TRBV27 and J is TRBJ1-5; possible D gene TRBD1, 6 bases. The receptor was isolated from a man aged 45 to 65 with active COVID-19. CDR3 residues: CASSGQYSNQPQHF. The CDR3, as DNA: TGTGCCAGCAGTGGACAGTATAGCAATCAGCCCCAGCATTTT.